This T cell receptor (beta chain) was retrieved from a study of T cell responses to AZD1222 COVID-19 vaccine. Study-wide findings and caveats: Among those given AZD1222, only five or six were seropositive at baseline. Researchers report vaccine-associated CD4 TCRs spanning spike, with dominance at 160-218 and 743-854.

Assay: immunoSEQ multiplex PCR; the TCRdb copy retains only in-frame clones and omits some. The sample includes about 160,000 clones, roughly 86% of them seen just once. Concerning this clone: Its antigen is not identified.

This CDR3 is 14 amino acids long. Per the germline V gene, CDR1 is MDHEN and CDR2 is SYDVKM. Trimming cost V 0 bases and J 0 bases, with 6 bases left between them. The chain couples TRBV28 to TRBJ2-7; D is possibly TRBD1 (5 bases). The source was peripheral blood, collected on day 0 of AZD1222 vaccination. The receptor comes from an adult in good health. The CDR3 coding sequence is TGTGCCAGCAGTTTATGGACAGTCTCCTACGAGCAGTACTTC. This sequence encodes CASSLWTVSYEQYF.